This TCR beta chain was identified in a study of T cell repertoires in cytomegalovirus infection. Overall study: Selected CMV epitopes included recently identified HLA-C-restricted ones as well as well-studied HLA-B-restricted ones. Public TCR beta signatures marked donors with CMV infection and the matching HLA. Study observations and caveats: Based on cumulative public TCR beta family frequency, carriers of CMV plus the relevant HLA were identified. HLA-C-restricted CMV clonotypes gave the most frequent clonotype in two of eight donors.

TCRdb reprocessed the reads with MiXCR, giving one entry per CDR3 protein. Among about 890,000 distinct CDR3 sequences, 30% to 40% were seen once, and the ten largest hold 13%. This CDR3 contains 10 residues. CDR1 SEHNR and CDR2 FQNEAQ come from the germline V gene (reference sequence). V lost 5 bases and J 8 bases, leaving 5 bases between the germline ends. Turning to this clonotype: Its specificity is unknown.

The receptor's source is a human donor in good health (CMV status not recorded). Some clones in this sample may be carry-over from other donors' samples. Sample: cultured CD8+ T cells from PBMCs, taken from culture after CMV antigen stimulation. The rearrangement uses TRBV7-9 and TRBJ2-3; D gene ambiguous. CDR3 nucleotides: TGTGCCAGCAGCCCGAGTACGCAGTATTTT. It encodes CASSPSTQYF.